This T cell receptor (beta chain) was found in a study of OX40 agonist ivuxolimab in advanced cancers. On the study more broadly: Enrolled patients in dose escalation had cancers that were hepatocellular carcinoma, melanoma, renal cell or head and neck cancer. Study outcomes and limitations: What antigens the expanded peripheral T cells recognized was never established.

Turning to this clone: Its antigen is undetermined.

V was pared by 0 bases and J by 5 bases, with 11 bases between. CDR1 and CDR2 (germline): MNHEY, SVGAGI. The CDR3 is 16 residues long. Measured with immunoSEQ multiplex PCR; TCRdb has only the in-frame clones, and not every one. The table records more than 60,000 clones, 85% to 90% of them present only once. Sample: CD4+ or CD8+ T cells sorted from blood, taken in a trial of the OX40 agonist ivuxolimab. The chain has TRBV6-5 and TRBJ1-6, with unresolved D. This TCR was recovered from an adult with an advanced solid tumor such as melanoma, head and neck, liver or kidney cancer. Here the CDR3 reads CASSYSSGRDNSPLHF. CDR3 coding DNA: TGTGCCAGCAGTTACTCGAGTGGTAGGGATAATTCACCCCTCCACTTT.